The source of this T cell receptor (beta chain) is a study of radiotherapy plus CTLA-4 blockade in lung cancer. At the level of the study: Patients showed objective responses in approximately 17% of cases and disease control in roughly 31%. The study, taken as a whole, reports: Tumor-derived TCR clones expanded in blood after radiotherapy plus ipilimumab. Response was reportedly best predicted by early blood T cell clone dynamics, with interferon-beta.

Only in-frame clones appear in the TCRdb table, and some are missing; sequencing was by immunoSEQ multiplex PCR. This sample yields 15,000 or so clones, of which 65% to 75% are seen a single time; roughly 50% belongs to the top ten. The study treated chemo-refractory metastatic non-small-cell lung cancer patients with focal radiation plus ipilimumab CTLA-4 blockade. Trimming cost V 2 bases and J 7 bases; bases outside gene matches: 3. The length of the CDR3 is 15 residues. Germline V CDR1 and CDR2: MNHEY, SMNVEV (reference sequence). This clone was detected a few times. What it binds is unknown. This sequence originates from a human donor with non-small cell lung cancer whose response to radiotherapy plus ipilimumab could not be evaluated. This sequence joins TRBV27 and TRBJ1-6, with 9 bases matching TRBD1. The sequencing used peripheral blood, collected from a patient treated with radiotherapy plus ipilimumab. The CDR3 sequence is CASSLGDRANSPLHF. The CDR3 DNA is TGTGCCAGCAGTTTAGGGGACAGGGCAAATTCACCCCTCCACTTT.